Listed below are T cell receptor beta chains from one sample, sequenced in a study of CXCR3 chemokines and chemotherapy response in bladder cancer. TCRdb fed the PCR reads into MiXCR, producing one record per CDR3 protein. The data hold around 2,900 distinct CDR3 sequences, with 9.5% to 12% observed a single time. Specimen collection occurred from a patient whose treatment included neoadjuvant chemotherapy. The source is a human donor with bladder cancer that responded to neoadjuvant chemotherapy. The CDR3 runs from the conserved cysteine through the conserved F or W. The order of the fields is D gene, J gene, clone size, V gene, CDR3 protein, CDR3 DNA. D genes are given only for firm matches. Clone size is not always given. Where it is, it says once, few, many or a class for expanded clones.

d_call: TRBD2
j_call: TRBJ2-2
clone_size: -
v_call: TRBV20-1
cdr3_aa: CSANPLAGGAGELFF
cdr3_nt: TGCAGTGCTAACCCACTAGCGGGAGGGGCCGGGGAGCTGTTTTTT

d_call: -
j_call: TRBJ2-5
clone_size: medium-sized
v_call: TRBV18
cdr3_aa: CASSPLGETQYF
cdr3_nt: TGTGCCAGCTCACCTCTGGGGGAGACCCAGTACTTC

d_call: -
j_call: TRBJ1-6
clone_size: many
v_call: TRBV20-1
cdr3_aa: CSAFLLRDSPLHF
cdr3_nt: TGCAGTGCTTTCCTCCTCAGGGATTCACCCCTCCACTTT

d_call: TRBD2
j_call: TRBJ2-7
clone_size: many
v_call: TRBV10-3
cdr3_aa: CAISGRDYPYEQYF
cdr3_nt: TGTGCCATCAGTGGAAGGGACTATCCTTACGAGCAGTACTTC

d_call: TRBD1
j_call: TRBJ2-3
clone_size: once
v_call: TRBV20-1
cdr3_aa: CSAISGTGTDTQYF
cdr3_nt: TGCAGTGCCATATCCGGGACAGGGACAGATACGCAGTATTTT

d_call: -
j_call: TRBJ2-3
clone_size: many
v_call: TRBV5-4
cdr3_aa: CASSASGNTQYF
cdr3_nt: TGTGCCAGCAGCGCCAGTGGGAATACGCAGTATTTT

d_call: -
j_call: TRBJ2-1
clone_size: many
v_call: TRBV24-1
cdr3_aa: CATSDLRRGGTNEQFF
cdr3_nt: TGTGCCACCAGTGATTTGCGAAGGGGAGGTACCAATGAGCAGTTCTTC

d_call: TRBD2
j_call: TRBJ2-7
clone_size: -
v_call: TRBV27
cdr3_aa: CASSFGTSGRAVYEQYF
cdr3_nt: TGTGCCAGCAGCTTCGGGACTAGCGGGAGGGCCGTCTACGAGCAGTACTTC

d_call: TRBD1
j_call: TRBJ1-2
clone_size: medium-sized
v_call: TRBV7-9
cdr3_aa: CASSGPGQGTYGYTF
cdr3_nt: TGTGCCAGCAGCGGCCCGGGACAGGGCACCTATGGCTACACCTTC

d_call: TRBD1
j_call: TRBJ2-7
clone_size: many
v_call: TRBV28
cdr3_aa: CASKPGDSSHEQYF
cdr3_nt: TGTGCCAGCAAACCCGGGGACAGCAGCCACGAGCAGTACTTC

d_call: TRBD1
j_call: TRBJ2-3
clone_size: many
v_call: TRBV25-1
cdr3_aa: CASSEGTGMDTQYF
cdr3_nt: TGTGCCAGCAGTGAAGGGACAGGGATGGATACGCAGTATTTT

d_call: TRBD1
j_call: TRBJ1-6
clone_size: medium-sized
v_call: TRBV6-2/TRBV6-3
cdr3_aa: CASTPTSGQGTSPLHF
cdr3_nt: TGTGCCAGCACTCCCACCTCGGGACAGGGGACTTCACCCCTCCACTTT

d_call: -
j_call: TRBJ2-7
clone_size: few
v_call: TRBV7-3
cdr3_aa: CASSTDGSYEQYF
cdr3_nt: TGTGCCAGCAGCACGGACGGGTCCTACGAGCAGTACTTC

d_call: TRBD2
j_call: TRBJ2-3
clone_size: large
v_call: TRBV19
cdr3_aa: CASSGGRAPDTQYF
cdr3_nt: TGTGCCAGTAGCGGCGGGAGGGCCCCAGATACGCAGTATTTT

d_call: -
j_call: TRBJ1-2
clone_size: many
v_call: TRBV18
cdr3_aa: CASSPFRDYGYTF
cdr3_nt: TGTGCCAGCTCACCTTTCAGGGACTATGGCTACACCTTC

d_call: TRBD1
j_call: TRBJ1-6
clone_size: -
v_call: TRBV6-1
cdr3_aa: CASSESTGTGGISLHF
cdr3_nt: TGTGCCAGCAGTGAATCAACCGGGACAGGGGGGATTTCCCTCCACTTT

d_call: TRBD2
j_call: TRBJ2-1
clone_size: medium-sized
v_call: TRBV24-1
cdr3_aa: CATQEAGGYNEQFF
cdr3_nt: TGTGCCACCCAAGAGGCGGGGGGCTACAATGAGCAGTTCTTC

d_call: -
j_call: TRBJ1-5
clone_size: medium-sized
v_call: TRBV19
cdr3_aa: CASSIYTQPQHF
cdr3_nt: TGTGCCAGTAGTATATACACTCAGCCCCAGCATTTT

d_call: -
j_call: TRBJ2-5
clone_size: medium-sized
v_call: TRBV28
cdr3_aa: CASSLGGSIQETQYF
cdr3_nt: TGTGCCAGCAGTTTGGGGGGAAGTATCCAAGAGACCCAGTACTTC

d_call: -
j_call: TRBJ2-7
clone_size: few
v_call: TRBV12-3/TRBV12-4
cdr3_aa: CASRQGHIFPYEQYF
cdr3_nt: TGTGCCAGCAGACAGGGCCACATATTTCCCTACGAGCAGTACTTC

d_call: TRBD1
j_call: TRBJ2-3
clone_size: -
v_call: TRBV14
cdr3_aa: CASSQEGQPTDTQYF
cdr3_nt: TGTGCCAGCAGCCAAGAGGGACAGCCCACAGATACGCAGTATTTT

d_call: -
j_call: TRBJ2-7
clone_size: once
v_call: TRBV6-6
cdr3_aa: CASDGSVYYEQYF
cdr3_nt: TGTGCCAGCGACGGGTCAGTCTACTACGAGCAGTACTTC

d_call: -
j_call: TRBJ1-5
clone_size: large
v_call: TRBV6-1
cdr3_aa: CASQGNSNQPQHF
cdr3_nt: TGTGCCAGTCAGGGAAATAGCAATCAGCCCCAGCATTTT